These 31 T cell receptor beta chains were sequenced from one sample in a study of patients and donors after allogeneic stem cell transplantation. TCRdb itself ran the RT-PCR reads through MiXCR, one entry per CDR3 protein. This table has roughly 230,000 distinct CDR3 sequences, 13% to 15% appearing once. Specimen: blood, either unsorted or a sorted T cell fraction (not recorded which). These receptors all stem from a human donor who was either an allogeneic HSCT recipient or a stem cell or donor lymphocyte infusion donor (not recorded which). It is not recorded whose cells these are; they may come from a transplant donor.

This clonotype was recorded a few times. This rearrangement joins TRBV11-2 to TRBJ2-1; 7 bases are a match to TRBD2. The germline V gene has CDR1 SGHAT and CDR2 FQNNGV. CDR3 length equals 16 residues. The V gene end was trimmed by 6 bases and the J gene end by 0 bases; junction bases not matched to a gene: 8. The CDR3 DNA sequence: TGTGCCAGCAGTGCTAGCGGCCCAAGCTCCTACAATGAGCAGTTCTTC. Translating it yields CASSASGPSSYNEQFF.

This clonotype was seen many times. V gene TRBV10-3 combines with J gene TRBJ2-1; 8 nucleotides align to TRBD2. The J segment lost 10 bases and the V segment lost 4 bases, leaving 9 bases of the junction unmatched. CDR1 and CDR2 from the germline V gene are ENHRY and SYGVKD. The CDR3 runs to 14 residues. CDR3 in amino acids: CAISAPAGGWEQFF. CDR3 sequence (DNA): TGTGCCATCAGTGCTCCCGCGGGAGGTTGGGAGCAGTTCTTC.

The rearrangement joins TRBV5-5 to TRBJ2-3; 10 positions match TRBD2. The CDR3 extends over 17 amino acids. The J segment lost 4 bases and the V segment lost 4 bases, leaving 12 bases of the junction unmatched. Germline CDR1 and CDR2: SGHKS and YYEKEE (reference sequence). CDR3 in amino acids: CASSPRTSGMVADTQYF. The CDR3, as DNA: TGTGCCAGCAGCCCCAGGACTAGCGGAATGGTAGCAGATACGCAGTATTTT.

This clonotype was seen only a few times. The chain uses TRBV4-2 and TRBJ1-2; D is possibly TRBD1 (6 bases). Trimming shortened V by 4 bases and J by 3 bases, and 18 bases separated the two germline ends. Per the germline V gene, CDR1 is LGHNA and CDR2 is YNFKEQ. The CDR3 is 16 residues long. This chain's CDR3 is CASSRDARGHDYGYTF. CDR3 DNA sequence: TGTGCCAGCAGCCGGGATGCCAGGGGCCACGACTATGGCTACACCTTC.

This clonotype was detected ten times or more. Germline and junction disagree at one end, which may indicate a read error. This chain uses TRBV7-9 with TRBJ2-7, with D possibly being TRBD1 (5 bases). CDR3 length equals 11 residues. Germline V lookup: CDR1 SEHNR, CDR2 FQNEAQ (reference sequence). The CDR3 spells CASSLAAQVVF. The CDR3, as DNA: TGTGCCAGCAGCTTAGCGGCACAGGTCGTCTTC. The whole variable domain, filled in from reference TRBV7-9 and TRBJ2-7, reads DTGVSQNPRHKITKRGQNVTFRCDPISEHNRLYWYRQTLGQGPEFLTYFQNEAQLEKSRLLSDRFSAERPKGSFSTLEIQRTEQGDSAMYLCASSLAAQVVFGPGTRLTVT.

In its sample, this clonotype was seen a few times. V is TRBV5-1 and J is TRBJ2-1; no reliable D call. V was cut by 0 bases and J by 10 bases, with 11 bases left in between. The CDR3 contains 13 residues. Germline assignment: CDR1 SGHRS and CDR2 YFSETQ. The chain's CDR3 is CASSLAGRPEQFF. The CDR3 DNA sequence: TGCGCCAGCAGCTTGGCCGGGCGTCCCGAGCAGTTCTTC.

Many counts were recorded for this clonotype. The chain links TRBV24-1 to TRBJ1-2; D gene ambiguous. V was clipped by 7 bases and J by 0 bases, with 11 bases between them. Germline CDR1 reads KGHDR; CDR2 reads SFDVKD. This CDR3 contains 14 residues. CDR3 residues: CATSGPTANYGYTF. As DNA, the CDR3 is TGTGCCACCAGCGGGCCCACAGCTAACTATGGCTACACCTTC.

The J gene is TRBJ2-1, the V gene TRBV11-2; 8 nucleotides line up with TRBD1. CDR3 length: 16 residues. Germline V lookup: CDR1 SGHAT, CDR2 FQNNGV. V dropped 2 bases and J dropped 9; count of bases not matched to a gene: 12. The CDR3 bases are TGTGCCAGCAGCTTAAGACAGGGGCGGGCCTCCGGTGAGCAGTTCTTC. It specifies CASSLRQGRASGEQFF. The full variable domain, rest sourced from reference TRBV11-2 and TRBJ2-1, is EAGVAQSPRYKIIEKRQSVAFWCNPISGHATLYWYQQILGQGPKLLIQFQNNGVVDDSQLPKDRFSAERLKGVDSTLKIQPAKLEDSAVYLCASSLRQGRASGEQFFGPGTRLTVL.

This clonotype showed up many times. The chain couples TRBV2 to TRBJ2-1, with unresolved D. V lost 8 bases and J 3 bases, leaving 11 bases between the germline ends. The CDR3 has 13 amino acids. Germline V gene lookup returns CDR1 SNHLY and CDR2 FYNNEI. CDR3: CASDGNLYNEQFF. CDR3 sequence (DNA): TGTGCCAGCGACGGCAACCTCTACAATGAGCAGTTCTTC.

There are a few counts of this clonotype. This chain links TRBV5-1 with TRBJ1-4, with D maybe TRBD1 (5 bases). CDR3 length: 15 amino acids. From germline, CDR1 is SGHRS and CDR2 YFSETQ. V gave up 6 bases and J gave up 8 bases, with 20 bases separating them. This CDR3 is CASTKTGARGEKLFF. CDR3 nucleotide sequence: TGCGCCAGCACAAAAACAGGCGCACGGGGCGAAAAACTGTTTTTT.

This clonotype was counted a few times. The J gene is TRBJ1-2, the V gene TRBV6-5, with D perhaps matching TRBD1 (6 bases). V shed 6 bases and J shed 8 bases, with 13 bases lying between them. CDR1 and CDR2 (germline): MNHEY, SVGAGI. The CDR3 is 12 amino acids. CDR3 loop: CASREGVRGYTF. The DNA of the CDR3 is TGTGCCAGCAGGGAGGGGGTGAGGGGCTACACCTTC.

This clonotype was counted at least ten times. The J gene is TRBJ1-4, the V gene TRBV5-6; perhaps TRBD1 as D (5 bases). The CDR3 consists of 14 residues. In germline, CDR1 is SGHDT, CDR2 YYEEEE. Deletions cut 6 bases from V and 7 bases from J, with 16 bases between. The CDR3 sequence is CASTPGPGIEKLFF. Here the CDR3 DNA reads TGTGCCAGCACCCCAGGGCCGGGGATTGAAAAACTGTTTTTT.

The chain recombines TRBV24-1 with TRBJ2-6, with no clear D. CDR3 length: 17 residues. CDR1 KGHDR and CDR2 SFDVKD come from the germline V gene. The V gene lost 5 bases and the J gene lost 2 bases, with 15 bases spanning the gap. The CDR3 is CATSAFPRRTGANVLTF. The CDR3 nucleotides are TGTGCCACCAGTGCCTTTCCTCGGCGCACTGGGGCCAACGTCCTGACTTTC.

The sample holds one count of this clonotype. The CDR3 DNA reads TGCAGTGCTAGGGGGGGGGATAGCTCCTATAATTCACCCCTCCACTTT. It yields the protein CSARGGDSSYNSPLHF. J is TRBJ1-6 and V is TRBV20-1, with a tentative D call TRBD1 (5 bases). The CDR3 totals 16 residues. The germline CDR1 and CDR2 sequences are DFQATT and SNEGSKA (reference sequence). The V gene lost 3 bases and the J gene lost 0 bases, with 12 bases spanning the gap.

Ten or more counts support this clonotype. The chain recombines TRBV6-6 with TRBJ1-3; D call uncertain. CDR3 length: 13 amino acids. V gave up 11 bases and J gave up 0 bases, with 11 bases separating them. The germline CDR1 and CDR2 sequences are MNHNY and SVGAGI (reference sequence). The CDR3 sequence: CAARYGSGNTIYF. In nucleotides, the CDR3 is TGTGCCGCTCGGTATGGCTCTGGAAACACCATATATTTT.

This clonotype was observed a handful of times. The chain combines TRBV5-1 with TRBJ1-2; D remains ambiguous. The V end lost 0 bases, the J end lost 4 bases, and 10 bases lay between the germline ends. The germline V gene has CDR1 SGHRS and CDR2 YFSETQ. This CDR3 has 14 amino acids. CDR3 region: CASSLEPGSYGYTF. The CDR3 DNA reads TGCGCCAGCAGCTTGGAGCCAGGCTCCTATGGCTACACCTTC.

This clonotype has at least ten counts. The chain recombines TRBV6-1 with TRBJ2-1; D gene uncertain. Germline values: CDR1 MNHNS, CDR2 SASEGT. V lost 4 bases to trimming and J lost 9 bases, with 13 bases between them. The CDR3 has 13 residues. This CDR3 reads CASSAYWDGEQFF. The CDR3 coding sequence is TGTGCCAGCAGTGCCTACTGGGATGGTGAGCAGTTCTTC.

This clonotype was seen a few times. The chain couples TRBV29-1 to TRBJ1-2; possible D gene TRBD1, 6 bases. This CDR3 is built from 12 residues. V was cut by 1 base and J by 9 bases, with 12 bases left in between. Germline CDR1 and CDR2: SQVTM and ANQGSEA. CDR3 sequence reads: CSVEAGDGRYTF. The CDR3 DNA is TGCAGCGTTGAAGCAGGGGACGGGCGCTACACCTTC.

This clonotype was counted only a few times. The V gene is TRBV12-3 or TRBV12-4, the J gene TRBJ1-6; D is ambiguous. V was trimmed by 6 bases and J by 9 bases, leaving 9 bases between them. The CDR3 contains 12 residues. As DNA, the CDR3 is TGTGCCAGCAGGATAATGAGTTCACCCCTCCACTTT. The encoded protein is CASRIMSSPLHF.

This chain links TRBV29-1 with TRBJ1-3; 8 bases line up with TRBD1. Per germline, CDR1 SQVTM and CDR2 ANQGSEA. This CDR3 has 15 residues. Losses at the gene ends were 6 bases for V and 2 bases for J; bases not matched to a gene: 9. CDR3 nucleotides: TGCAGCGTCCAAACCGGACAGGGTCCTGGAAACACCATATATTTT. Its translation: CSVQTGQGPGNTIYF.

This clonotype turned up a few times. V is TRBV25-1 and J is TRBJ2-1; D is uncertain. Trimming left V 2 bases short and J 6 bases short, with 5 bases between. This CDR3 has 12 amino acids. Germline V gene sequence: CDR1 MGHDK, CDR2 SYGVNS. CDR3 amino acids: CASSELGNEQFF. The CDR3 region has the DNA TGTGCCAGCAGTGAACTCGGCAATGAGCAGTTCTTC.

This clonotype has at least ten counts. The chain is built from TRBV5-1 and TRBJ1-5, with a possible D match to TRBD1 (5 bases). This CDR3 region has 15 residues. V lost 4 bases and J lost 5, with 16 bases in between. Germline values: CDR1 SGHRS, CDR2 YFSETQ. The CDR3 region has the DNA TGCGCCAGCAGCCTCAACTGGGGCCCGGATCAGCCCCAGCATTTT. Translated, it gives CASSLNWGPDQPQHF.

The V call is TRBV7-2, the J call TRBJ2-3, with 11 bases fitting TRBD2. The CDR3 spans 19 residues. Germline V CDR1 and CDR2: SGHTA, FQGNSA. The V and J ends lost 0 bases and 0 bases, in that order; junction bases with no gene match: 8. CDR3 residues: CASSLAGLAGGASTDTQYF. The CDR3 DNA follows: TGTGCCAGCAGCTTAGCAGGGCTAGCGGGGGGAGCTAGCACAGATACGCAGTATTTT.

The chain is built from TRBV7-9 and TRBJ2-1; TRBD1 agrees at 9 bases. V dropped 4 bases and J dropped 3; count of bases not matched to a gene: 7. This CDR3 spans 16 amino acids. Germline CDR1 is SEHNR and CDR2 is FQNEAQ (reference sequence). The CDR3 loop is CASSSDRGFIYNEQFF. The CDR3 DNA is TGTGCCAGCAGCTCAGACAGGGGGTTCATCTACAATGAGCAGTTCTTC.

V is TRBV30 and J is TRBJ1-5; D not certain. From germline, CDR1 is GTSNPN and CDR2 SVGIG (reference sequence). Trimming pared 2 bases from V and 0 bases from J, leaving 8 bases between. This CDR3 region has 14 residues. In nucleotides, the CDR3 is TGTGCCTGGAGTAGAGACCCTAGCAATCAGCCCCAGCATTTT. Protein: CAWSRDPSNQPQHF.

The chain links TRBV7-2 to TRBJ1-4; D not resolved. This CDR3 comprises 17 residues. Trimming took off 5 bases at V and 0 bases at J, with 16 bases between the two ends. Germline values: CDR1 SGHTA, CDR2 FQGNSA. The DNA for the CDR3 is TGTGCCAGCAGCCCCGGGGAAGGATTTGCAACTAATGAAAAACTGTTTTTT. Its translation: CASSPGEGFATNEKLFF.

This clonotype has more than one count but fewer than ten. V is TRBV27 and J is TRBJ2-5; a weak D match, TRBD2 (7 bases). The CDR3 has 14 residues. The ends were cut back, 5 bases at V and 1 base at J, with 11 bases in the middle. Germline values: CDR1 MNHEY, CDR2 SMNVEV (reference sequence). The CDR3 DNA sequence: TGTGCCAGCAGTCGCGGGGGCCGCCAAGAGACCCAGTACTTC. This translates into CASSRGGRQETQYF.

The sample holds many counts of this clonotype. The chain combines TRBV24-1 with TRBJ1-2; D possibly corresponds to TRBD1 (5 bases). Trimming left V 0 bases short and J 8 bases short, with 9 bases between. The CDR3 covers 13 residues. Germline-derived CDR1 and CDR2 are KGHDR and SFDVKD. For the CDR3, the DNA is TGTGCCACCAGTGATTTGGGCAGGGACGGCTACACCTTC. Its protein is CATSDLGRDGYTF.

This clonotype was detected a few times. The chain uses TRBV20-1 and TRBJ2-7, with a tentative D call TRBD2 (6 bases). V was pared by 5 bases and J by 3 bases, with 14 bases between. The CDR3 extends over 13 amino acids. The germline V gene has CDR1 DFQATT and CDR2 SNEGSKA (reference sequence). Here the CDR3 DNA reads TGCAGTGCTCCCCCGGGACTTTTCTACGAGCAGTACTTC. Its protein product is CSAPPGLFYEQYF.

This clonotype was picked up many times. The chain is built from TRBV5-1 and TRBJ1-4; D gene ambiguous. V lost 5 bases and J 0 bases, leaving 8 bases between the germline ends. Germline V gene sequence: CDR1 SGHRS, CDR2 YFSETQ. The CDR3 has 14 residues. The CDR3 DNA reads TGCGCCAGCAGGGCACTCGCAACTAATGAAAAACTGTTTTTT. This codes for CASRALATNEKLFF.

This clonotype was observed a handful of times. The J gene is TRBJ2-7, the V gene TRBV11-2; D perhaps matches TRBD2 (6 bases). Germline assignment: CDR1 SGHAT and CDR2 FQNNGV. The CDR3 is 14 amino acids. V was clipped by 5 bases and J by 6 bases, with 17 bases between them. Here the CDR3 reads CASSRVAGSGEQYF. The DNA of the CDR3 is TGTGCCAGCAGCCGCGTGGCGGGGAGCGGCGAGCAGTACTTC.